The 20 T cell receptor beta chains below all came from one sample that was sequenced in a study of blood T cell repertoires in COVID-19. Profiling relied on immunoSEQ multiplex PCR, and the TCRdb table lists in-frame clones only, not all of them. The sample lists 390,000 or so clones, 90% occurring once. Sequenced: peripheral blood. The receptor set was obtained from a man between 18 and 29 years old with active or convalescent COVID-19.

J is TRBJ1-1 and V is TRBV5-4, with TRBD1 matching over 9 bases. CDR1 and CDR2 (germline): SGHNT, YYREEE (reference sequence). The CDR3 totals 14 residues. J was trimmed by 4 bases and V by 6 bases; bases with no gene match: 7. CDR3 protein: CASTVTGGATEAFF. CDR3 nucleotides: TGTGCCAGCACCGTGACAGGGGGGGCCACTGAAGCTTTCTTT.

The V and J genes are TRBV4-3 and TRBJ1-4, with 7 bases matching TRBD1. The germline V gene has CDR1 LGHNA and CDR2 YSLEER. The CDR3 contains 15 residues. V lost 0 bases, J lost 8 bases, and 6 bases stayed unmatched. The CDR3: CASSQDRQGGEKLFF. The CDR3 DNA is TGCGCCAGCAGCCAAGATCGACAGGGTGGAGAAAAACTGTTTTTT.

The chain combines TRBV4-3 with TRBJ1-1; 7 bases map to TRBD1. The germline V gene has CDR1 LGHNA and CDR2 YSLEER. The junction had 0 bases not matched to a gene; V was cut back by 1 base and J by 1 base. The CDR3 is made up of 14 amino acids. CDR3 in amino acids: CASSQGDRNTEAFF. The CDR3 region has the DNA TGCGCCAGCAGCCAAGGGGACAGGAACACTGAAGCTTTCTTT.

The chain joins TRBV24-1 to TRBJ1-2; D remains ambiguous. The CDR3 covers 12 residues. The V end was cut by 1 base, the J end by 8 bases, with 7 bases between. CDR1 is KGHDR, CDR2 SFDVKD, per germline. CDR3 DNA: TGTGCCACCAGTGATTTTGAACGGGGCTACACCTTC. Translation: CATSDFERGYTF.

This chain links TRBV27 with TRBJ2-7; 7 nucleotides agree with TRBD1. This CDR3 region has 14 residues. The V and J ends lost 4 bases and 3 bases, in that order; junction bases with no gene match: 6. In germline, CDR1 is MNHEY, CDR2 SMNVEV (reference sequence). The CDR3 sequence is CASSSRTGSYEQYF. CDR3 DNA sequence: TGTGCCAGCAGTTCGCGGACAGGTAGCTACGAGCAGTACTTC.

V and J are TRBV5-1 and TRBJ2-5, with TRBD2 matching 8 bases. This CDR3 has 15 residues. Germline CDR1 SGHRS, CDR2 YFSETQ. Unmatched junction bases numbered 8, after V lost 2 bases and J lost 5 bases. In DNA, the CDR3 is TGCGCCAGCAGCTTTTTAGCGGGGAACGGGGAGACCCAGTACTTC. Its translation is CASSFLAGNGETQYF. Complete variable domain (other parts from reference TRBV5-1 and TRBJ2-5): KAGVTQTPRYLIKTRGQQVTLSCSPISGHRSVSWYQQTPGQGLQFLFEYFSETQRNKGNFPGRFSGRQFSNSRSEMNVSTLELGDSALYLCASSFLAGNGETQYFGPGTRLLVL.

The V gene is TRBV13, the J gene TRBJ2-7; TRBD1 might be the D (6 bases). CDR3 length: 13 amino acids. Germline V gene sequence: CDR1 PRHDT, CDR2 FYEKMQ (reference sequence). Trimming removed 2 bases at V and 4 bases at J, with 9 bases between. In DNA form, the CDR3 reads TGTGCCAGCAGCTTAACAGGGTGGTACGAGCAGTACTTC. Residues: CASSLTGWYEQYF. Supplemented by reference TRBV13 and TRBJ2-7, the full variable domain reads AAGVIQSPRHLIKEKRETATLKCYPIPRHDTVYWYQQGPGQDPQFLISFYEKMQSDKGSIPDRFSAQQFSDYHSELNMSSLELGDSALYFCASSLTGWYEQYFGPGTRLTVT.

The chain carries TRBV28 and TRBJ1-5; D might be TRBD1 (6 bases). V shed 5 bases and J shed 6 bases, with 14 bases lying between them. The CDR3 covers 14 residues. The germline V gene has CDR1 MDHEN and CDR2 SYDVKM. CDR3 in DNA: TGTGCCAGCAGTAAGCCACAGGGCCGTCAGCCCCAGCATTTT. It translates to CASSKPQGRQPQHF.

The rearrangement joins TRBV9 to TRBJ2-1; 8 positions match TRBD2. With 3 bases clipped from V and 8 bases from J, the junction kept 7 bases outside the gene matches. Germline CDR1 SGDLS, CDR2 YYNGEE. The CDR3 has 14 residues. In DNA form, the CDR3 reads TGTGCCAGCAGCGCCATCGGACTAGCCGATGAGCAGTTCTTC. It translates to CASSAIGLADEQFF.

This clone was observed once. CDR3 amino acids: CASSFSGGRYNEQFF. The CDR3 nucleotides read TGTGCCAGCAGCTTTAGCGGGGGCCGCTACAATGAGCAGTTCTTC. The V and J genes are TRBV3-1 (or the pseudogene TRBV3-2) and TRBJ2-1; the match to TRBD2 covers 9 bases. The CDR3 consists of 15 residues. The V gene's germline CDR1 is LGHDT and CDR2 YNNKEL (reference sequence). Unmatched junction bases numbered 5, after V lost 5 bases and J lost 3 bases.

This chain uses TRBV12-3 or TRBV12-4 with TRBJ1-4, with D perhaps TRBD1 (6 bases). V lost 10 bases and J lost 7, with 16 bases in between. The CDR3 runs 13 residues. In DNA form, the CDR3 reads TGTGCCACCCAACAGGGACCGGGTGAAAAACTGTTTTTT. Translated, it gives CATQQGPGEKLFF.

The chain has TRBV2 and TRBJ1-2; TRBD1 aligns across 7 bases. The CDR3 is 16 amino acids. Germline V gene data show CDR1 as SNHLY and CDR2 as FYNNEI. With 7 bases clipped from V and 2 bases from J, the junction kept 13 bases outside the gene matches. CDR3 sequence: CASNRGLQGSNYGYTF. CDR3 sequence (DNA): TGTGCCAGCAATAGAGGACTACAGGGGTCGAACTATGGCTACACCTTC.

The rearrangement joins TRBV6-1 to TRBJ1-5; 10 nucleotides align to TRBD1. Trimming cost V 3 bases and J 3 bases; bases outside gene matches: 5. Germline lookup yields CDR1 MNHNS and CDR2 SASEGT. This CDR3 region has 16 residues. CDR3 in amino acids: CASSDTGQGYNQPQHF. The CDR3 DNA is TGTGCCAGCAGTGATACGGGACAGGGGTACAATCAGCCCCAGCATTTT.

The V call is TRBV9, the J call TRBJ1-5; TRBD1 matches 9 bases. Germline V gives CDR1 SGDLS, CDR2 YYNGEE. V trimming: 3 bases; J trimming: 3 bases; junction bases outside the gene matches: 4. The CDR3 is 15 amino acids. CDR3 nucleotide sequence: TGTGCCAGCAGCGCCGGACAGGGGTCCAATCAGCCCCAGCATTTT. Residues: CASSAGQGSNQPQHF.

The V call is TRBV7-3, the J call TRBJ1-1; D is ambiguous. Deletions cut 2 bases from V and 1 base from J, with 5 bases between. CDR3 length: 13 residues. The germline V gene has CDR1 SGHTA and CDR2 FQGTGA. The CDR3 region is CASSLRRNTEAFF. Here the CDR3 DNA reads TGTGCCAGCAGCTTACGCAGGAACACTGAAGCTTTCTTT.

The V call is TRBV19, the J call TRBJ1-1; D ambiguous. CDR3 size: 15 residues. Trimming pared 7 bases from V and 3 bases from J, leaving 18 bases between. Germline assignment: CDR1 LNHDA and CDR2 SQIVND (reference sequence). CDR3 nucleotides: TGTGCCAGTACCACATCGGGAACGTGGTACACTGAAGCTTTCTTT. This sequence encodes CASTTSGTWYTEAFF.

The rearrangement uses TRBV28 and TRBJ1-2, with D unresolved. The CDR3 is 11 residues long. The germline V gene encodes CDR1 MDHEN and CDR2 SYDVKM. V was trimmed by 10 bases and J by 5 bases, leaving 11 bases between them. The CDR3: CATGREYGYTF. The DNA for the CDR3 is TGTGCCACTGGGAGGGAGTATGGCTACACCTTC.

The chain carries TRBV19 and TRBJ2-3; D is uncertain. The CDR3 spans 13 residues. Germline V CDR1 and CDR2: LNHDA, SQIVND (reference sequence). V gave up 1 base and J gave up 3 bases, with 5 bases separating them. CDR3 sequence: CASSIGATDTQYF. CDR3 coding DNA: TGTGCCAGTAGTATAGGGGCGACAGATACGCAGTATTTT. Full variable domain (outside the CDR3, taken from reference TRBV19 and TRBJ2-3): DGGITQSPKYLFRKEGQNVTLSCEQNLNHDAMYWYRQDPGQGLRLIYYSQIVNDFQKGDIAEGYSVSREKKESFPLTVTSAQKNPTAFYLCASSIGATDTQYFGPGTRLTVL.

For the CDR3, the DNA is TGCAGCGTTGACAGGGGAAAAAACACCGGGGAGCTGTTTTTT. Protein product: CSVDRGKNTGELFF. The chain uses TRBV29-1 and TRBJ2-2; D might be TRBD1 (6 bases). Per the germline V gene, CDR1 is SQVTM and CDR2 is ANQGSEA. V lost 3 bases to trimming and J lost 2 bases, with 10 bases between them. The CDR3 length is 14 residues.

The chain joins TRBV5-1 to TRBJ2-7; D is uncertain. V was shortened by 0 bases and J by 5 bases, with 9 bases between the two germline ends. Germline V gene data show CDR1 as SGHRS and CDR2 as YFSETQ. The CDR3 sequence is 13 residues long. CDR3: CASSLDHSDEQYF. The CDR3 nucleotides read TGCGCCAGCAGCTTGGATCATTCGGACGAGCAGTACTTC.